This is a list of T cell receptor beta chains from one sample in a study of blood T cell repertoires in COVID-19. Sequenced by immunoSEQ multiplex PCR; TCRdb stores in-frame clones only, minus some. The table includes 100,000 to 150,000 clones, roughly 90% detected once. The sequenced sample consisted of peripheral blood. The receptors were sampled from a man in his fifties or sixties with acute or convalescent COVID-19. Both conserved end residues are part of each CDR3. D genes are given only for firm matches. A row's size may be missing; if present it is once, few, many or a size class.

CDR3 length: 15
V gene: TRBV11-2
D gene: TRBD2
J gene: TRBJ2-3
clone size: once
CDR3 protein: CASTTSGGYTDTQYF
CDR3 DNA: TGTGCCAGCACCACTAGCGGGGGATACACAGATACGCAGTATTTT

CDR3 length: 15
V gene: TRBV5-1
D gene: TRBD2
J gene: TRBJ2-2
clone size: -
CDR3 protein: CASSLLTSGSGELFF
CDR3 DNA: TGCGCCAGCAGCCTCCTGACTAGCGGTAGCGGGGAGCTGTTTTTT

CDR3 length: 14
V gene: TRBV5-1
D gene: -
J gene: TRBJ2-3
clone size: few
CDR3 protein: CASSLDRWLDTQYF
CDR3 DNA: TGCGCCAGCAGCTTGGACAGGTGGCTGGATACGCAGTATTTT

CDR3 length: 17
V gene: TRBV18
D gene: TRBD1
J gene: TRBJ1-5
clone size: -
CDR3 protein: CASSPNWATGKTQPQHF
CDR3 DNA: TGTGCCAGCTCACCAAATTGGGCGACAGGGAAGACTCAGCCCCAGCATTTT

CDR3 length: 13
V gene: TRBV2
D gene: TRBD1
J gene: TRBJ1-6
clone size: -
CDR3 protein: CASRGQGGSPLHF
CDR3 DNA: TGTGCCAGCAGGGGACAGGGGGGTTCACCCCTCCACTTT

CDR3 length: 17
V gene: TRBV2
D gene: TRBD1
J gene: TRBJ1-5
clone size: -
CDR3 protein: CASSEDLGTGSNQPQHF
CDR3 DNA: TGTGCCAGCAGTGAGGATCTGGGGACAGGTAGCAATCAGCCCCAGCATTTT

CDR3 length: 15
V gene: TRBV5-6
D gene: -
J gene: TRBJ2-2
clone size: once
CDR3 protein: CASSLDIGEFGELFF
CDR3 DNA: TGTGCCAGCAGCTTGGATATTGGGGAGTTCGGGGAGCTGTTTTTT

CDR3 length: 16
V gene: TRBV14
D gene: -
J gene: TRBJ2-1
clone size: once
CDR3 protein: CASSQDSPHGYNEQFF
CDR3 DNA: TGTGCCAGCAGCCAAGATAGCCCGCACGGCTACAATGAGCAGTTCTTC

CDR3 length: 14
V gene: TRBV12-5
D gene: -
J gene: TRBJ1-2
clone size: once
CDR3 protein: CASGLEGRSYGYTF
CDR3 DNA: TGTGCTAGTGGTTTGGAGGGGCGCAGCTATGGCTACACCTTC

CDR3 length: 17
V gene: TRBV2
D gene: -
J gene: TRBJ2-5
clone size: once
CDR3 protein: CASSEARTGSFRETQYF
CDR3 DNA: TGTGCCAGCAGTGAAGCCAGGACGGGGAGTTTTCGAGAGACCCAGTACTTC

CDR3 length: 15
V gene: TRBV7-2
D gene: -
J gene: TRBJ1-5
clone size: -
CDR3 protein: CASSPTRYSNQPQHF
CDR3 DNA: TGTGCCAGCAGTCCAACACGTTATAGCAATCAGCCCCAGCATTTT

CDR3 length: 16
V gene: TRBV30
D gene: TRBD1
J gene: TRBJ2-6
clone size: few
CDR3 protein: CAWSLYRGSGANVLTF
CDR3 DNA: TGTGCCTGGAGTCTTTACAGGGGCTCTGGGGCCAACGTCCTGACTTTC

CDR3 length: 17
V gene: TRBV25-1
D gene: TRBD1
J gene: TRBJ1-2
clone size: -
CDR3 protein: CASSEGGTGGDLSGYTF
CDR3 DNA: TGTGCCAGCAGTGAGGGCGGTACAGGGGGTGATTTATCAGGCTACACCTTC

CDR3 length: 15
V gene: TRBV6-5
D gene: -
J gene: TRBJ1-3
clone size: -
CDR3 protein: CASNARGSSGNTIYF
CDR3 DNA: TGTGCCAGCAATGCCCGGGGGAGCTCTGGAAACACCATATATTTT

CDR3 length: 14
V gene: TRBV11-2
D gene: TRBD1
J gene: TRBJ2-5
clone size: -
CDR3 protein: CASSYRTGGETQYF
CDR3 DNA: TGTGCCAGCAGCTACCGGACAGGTGGAGAGACCCAGTACTTC

CDR3 length: 15
V gene: TRBV6-5
D gene: -
J gene: TRBJ1-2
clone size: -
CDR3 protein: CASSPQSAGNYGYTF
CDR3 DNA: TGTGCCAGCAGTCCCCAGTCCGCGGGTAACTATGGCTACACCTTC

CDR3 length: 15
V gene: TRBV7-6
D gene: TRBD2
J gene: TRBJ2-1
clone size: -
CDR3 protein: CASSSLAGEYNEQFF
CDR3 DNA: TGTGCCAGCAGCTCCTTAGCGGGAGAGTACAATGAGCAGTTCTTC

CDR3 length: 15
V gene: TRBV9
D gene: TRBD2
J gene: TRBJ2-5
clone size: -
CDR3 protein: CASSSGGGFAETQYF
CDR3 DNA: TGTGCCAGCAGCTCCGGGGGGGGGTTTGCGGAGACCCAGTACTTC

CDR3 length: 16
V gene: TRBV10-3
D gene: -
J gene: TRBJ1-3
clone size: -
CDR3 protein: CAISESSTTIGNTIYF
CDR3 DNA: TGTGCCATCAGTGAGTCGTCAACAACCATTGGAAACACCATATATTTT

CDR3 length: 16
V gene: TRBV5-1
D gene: -
J gene: TRBJ1-3
clone size: -
CDR3 protein: CASSLGRPSSGNTIYF
CDR3 DNA: TGCGCCAGCAGCTTGGGCAGGCCCAGCTCTGGAAACACCATATATTTT

CDR3 length: 14
V gene: TRBV14
D gene: TRBD2
J gene: TRBJ2-1
clone size: -
CDR3 protein: CASSQGAGHNEQFF
CDR3 DNA: TGTGCCAGCAGCCAAGGAGCGGGGCACAATGAGCAGTTCTTC

CDR3 length: 15
V gene: TRBV9
D gene: -
J gene: TRBJ2-1
clone size: -
CDR3 protein: CASSVGSASYNEQFF
CDR3 DNA: TGTGCCAGCAGCGTAGGTAGCGCATCCTACAATGAGCAGTTCTTC

CDR3 length: 13
V gene: TRBV30
D gene: -
J gene: TRBJ1-3
clone size: -
CDR3 protein: CAWSSGTGNTIYF
CDR3 DNA: TGTGCCTGGAGTTCAGGGACTGGAAACACCATATATTTT

CDR3 length: 14
V gene: TRBV5-5
D gene: -
J gene: TRBJ2-3
clone size: -
CDR3 protein: CASSYSGAKDTQYF
CDR3 DNA: TGTGCCAGCAGTTACTCAGGGGCCAAAGATACGCAGTATTTT

CDR3 length: 14
V gene: TRBV19
D gene: -
J gene: TRBJ2-7
clone size: once
CDR3 protein: CASSISGSSYEQYF
CDR3 DNA: TGTGCCAGTAGTATATCAGGTAGCTCCTACGAGCAGTACTTC

CDR3 length: 14
V gene: TRBV6-5
D gene: -
J gene: TRBJ1-2
clone size: -
CDR3 protein: CASSYSQGLYGYTF
CDR3 DNA: TGTGCCAGCAGTTACTCGCAGGGACTCTATGGCTACACCTTC

CDR3 length: 18
V gene: TRBV4-1
D gene: TRBD2
J gene: TRBJ2-7
clone size: -
CDR3 protein: CASSQEPRTSGNSYEQYF
CDR3 DNA: TGCGCCAGCAGCCAAGAACCCAGGACTAGCGGGAACTCCTACGAGCAGTACTTC

CDR3 length: 16
V gene: TRBV24-1
D gene: TRBD2
J gene: TRBJ2-1
clone size: -
CDR3 protein: CATSDTGTSGTDEQFF
CDR3 DNA: TGTGCCACCAGTGACACCGGGACTAGCGGGACCGATGAGCAGTTCTTC

CDR3 length: 14
V gene: TRBV11-2
D gene: TRBD1
J gene: TRBJ1-2
clone size: -
CDR3 protein: CASSPDRVIYGYTF
CDR3 DNA: TGTGCCAGCAGCCCTGACAGGGTAATCTATGGCTACACCTTC

CDR3 length: 13
V gene: TRBV6-6
D gene: -
J gene: TRBJ1-1
clone size: -
CDR3 protein: CASSYSGGTEAFF
CDR3 DNA: TGTGCCAGCAGTTACTCAGGGGGCACTGAAGCTTTCTTT

CDR3 length: 17
V gene: TRBV9
D gene: TRBD2
J gene: TRBJ2-2
clone size: -
CDR3 protein: CASSPSGKTPNTGELFF
CDR3 DNA: TGTGCCAGCAGCCCCAGCGGGAAAACGCCGAACACCGGGGAGCTGTTTTTT

CDR3 length: 13
V gene: TRBV30
D gene: TRBD2
J gene: TRBJ2-7
clone size: -
CDR3 protein: CAWSVWREREQYF
CDR3 DNA: TGTGCCTGGAGTGTTTGGCGGGAGCGCGAGCAGTACTTC

CDR3 length: 13
V gene: TRBV6-5
D gene: -
J gene: TRBJ1-1
clone size: -
CDR3 protein: CASSQKQNTEAFF
CDR3 DNA: TGTGCCAGCAGTCAAAAACAGAACACTGAAGCTTTCTTT

CDR3 length: 15
V gene: TRBV7-6
D gene: TRBD1
J gene: TRBJ1-4
clone size: -
CDR3 protein: CASSSRTGRQEKLFF
CDR3 DNA: TGTGCCAGCAGCTCCCGGACAGGGAGGCAAGAAAAACTGTTTTTT

CDR3 length: 15
V gene: TRBV24-1
D gene: -
J gene: TRBJ2-3
clone size: -
CDR3 protein: CATSALDSATDTQYF
CDR3 DNA: TGTGCCACCAGTGCCCTAGACAGCGCCACAGATACGCAGTATTTT

CDR3 length: 16
V gene: TRBV7-6
D gene: TRBD1
J gene: TRBJ2-2
clone size: -
CDR3 protein: CASSSKRGQGNGELFF
CDR3 DNA: TGTGCCAGCAGCTCAAAACGGGGACAGGGTAACGGGGAGCTGTTTTTT

CDR3 length: 12
V gene: TRBV6-6
D gene: -
J gene: TRBJ2-1
clone size: once
CDR3 protein: CASSSTLNEQFF
CDR3 DNA: TGTGCCAGCAGTTCTACCCTCAATGAGCAGTTCTTC

CDR3 length: 14
V gene: TRBV27
D gene: -
J gene: TRBJ1-5
clone size: -
CDR3 protein: CASSTGMGNQPQHF
CDR3 DNA: TGTGCCAGCAGTACAGGGATGGGCAATCAGCCCCAGCATTTT

CDR3 length: 17
V gene: TRBV21-1
D gene: -
J gene: TRBJ2-7
clone size: -
CDR3 protein: CASSKGGPGQDSYEQYF
CDR3 DNA: TGTGCCAGCAGCAAAGGGGGACCGGGACAGGATTCCTACGAGCAGTACTTC

CDR3 length: 15
V gene: TRBV4-3
D gene: TRBD1
J gene: TRBJ1-6
clone size: -
CDR3 protein: CASSLQTGDNSPLHF
CDR3 DNA: TGCGCCAGCAGCCTCCAGACAGGGGATAATTCACCCCTCCACTTT

CDR3 length: 14
V gene: TRBV19
D gene: TRBD2
J gene: TRBJ2-7
clone size: -
CDR3 protein: CASSPGLAVYEQYF
CDR3 DNA: TGTGCCAGTAGTCCAGGACTAGCGGTCTACGAGCAGTACTTC

CDR3 length: 19
V gene: TRBV24-1
D gene: TRBD1
J gene: TRBJ1-6
clone size: -
CDR3 protein: CATSHDRDRVKVDKSPLHF
CDR3 DNA: TGTGCCACCAGCCACGACCGAGACAGGGTCAAGGTGGATAAGTCACCCCTCCACTTT

CDR3 length: 14
V gene: TRBV9
D gene: TRBD2
J gene: TRBJ2-1
clone size: once
CDR3 protein: CASSSILAGNEQFF
CDR3 DNA: TGTGCCAGCAGCTCGATCCTAGCGGGTAATGAGCAGTTCTTC

CDR3 length: 16
V gene: TRBV9
D gene: TRBD1
J gene: TRBJ1-4
clone size: -
CDR3 protein: CASSAYRQGYDEKLFF
CDR3 DNA: TGTGCCAGCAGCGCCTATCGACAGGGATATGATGAAAAACTGTTTTTT

CDR3 length: 13
V gene: TRBV6-2/TRBV6-3
D gene: -
J gene: TRBJ2-7
clone size: -
CDR3 protein: CASSRDLPYEQYF
CDR3 DNA: TGTGCCAGCAGCCGGGACTTACCCTACGAGCAGTACTTC

CDR3 length: 16
V gene: TRBV11-2
D gene: -
J gene: TRBJ2-7
clone size: -
CDR3 protein: CASTLGGPGKVYEQYF
CDR3 DNA: TGTGCCAGCACCCTTGGGGGCCCCGGGAAAGTCTACGAGCAGTACTTC

CDR3 length: 13
V gene: TRBV27
D gene: -
J gene: TRBJ1-5
clone size: -
CDR3 protein: CASSSDRYQPQHF
CDR3 DNA: TGTGCCAGCAGTTCCGACAGATATCAGCCCCAGCATTTT

CDR3 length: 15
V gene: TRBV7-9
D gene: TRBD2
J gene: TRBJ2-3
clone size: few
CDR3 protein: CASSGLAGAADTQYF
CDR3 DNA: TGTGCCAGCTCGGGGCTAGCGGGAGCCGCAGATACGCAGTATTTT

CDR3 length: 14
V gene: TRBV5-1
D gene: -
J gene: TRBJ2-2
clone size: -
CDR3 protein: CASSLDTNTGELFF
CDR3 DNA: TGCGCCAGCAGCTTGGACACCAACACCGGGGAGCTGTTTTTT